The 29 T cell receptor beta chains reported below all come from one sample, sequenced in a study of cytomegalovirus exposure and HLA in healthy donors. Use of 60 Vbeta and 13 Jbeta primers characterized the PCR. Repertoires were generated with immunoSEQ multiplex PCR, while TCRdb's copy carries only in-frame clones and drops some. The sample lists around 190,000 clones, about 87% seen once, with roughly 1.8% in the top ten. Specimen: PBMCs. Receptors were obtained from a woman younger than 35 in good health and CMV-seronegative.

In DNA form, the CDR3 reads TGTGCCTGGAGTCTAGTGAACACTGAAGCTTTCTTT. Its protein product is CAWSLVNTEAFF. The chain has TRBV30 and TRBJ1-1; no clear D gene. The length of the CDR3 is 12 residues. The V and J ends lost 2 bases and 0 bases respectively, with 4 bases between them. Germline loops: CDR1 GTSNPN, CDR2 SVGIG (reference sequence).

V gene TRBV28 combines with J gene TRBJ1-3; a possible D gene is TRBD1 (6 bases). Trimming removed 5 bases from V and 3 bases from J, with 11 bases in between. The CDR3 contains 14 residues. Germline lookup yields CDR1 MDHEN and CDR2 SYDVKM. The CDR3 region has the DNA TGTGCCAGCAGTCTAACAGGGTTTGGAAACACCATATATTTT. It translates to CASSLTGFGNTIYF.

The chain joins TRBV7-9 to TRBJ2-3; no firm D call. Trimming stripped 0 bases from V and 5 bases from J, with 9 bases between. The CDR3 is made up of 14 amino acids. Germline V gene data show CDR1 as SEHNR and CDR2 as FQNEAQ (reference sequence). The DNA of the CDR3 is TGTGCCAGCAGCTTAGCCCCGGCGGTAGATACGCAGTATTTT. Translating it yields CASSLAPAVDTQYF.

This clone has a single count. The CDR3 bases are TGTGCTAGTGGTTTGGGAAGCTGGGGCTCCGAGCAGTACTTC. Translating it yields CASGLGSWGSEQYF. This rearrangement joins TRBV12-5 to TRBJ2-7; D might be TRBD1 (5 bases). Trimming stripped 1 base from V and 6 bases from J, with 13 bases between. Germline values: CDR1 LGHNT, CDR2 FRNRAP. The CDR3 contains 14 residues.

V gene TRBV7-3 combines with J gene TRBJ2-1; 11 bases align to TRBD2. V trimming: 6 bases; J trimming: 8 bases; junction bases outside the gene matches: 3. Germline CDR1 reads SGHTA; CDR2 reads FQGTGA. The CDR3 extends over 13 amino acids. The CDR3 is CASSGLAGYEQFF. The CDR3 nucleotides read TGTGCCAGCAGTGGACTAGCGGGTTATGAGCAGTTCTTC.

The chain recombines TRBV5-5 with TRBJ2-5; 11 bases align to TRBD1. CDR1 and CDR2 from the germline V gene are SGHKS and YYEKEE (reference sequence). The CDR3 is 15 residues long. V shed 5 bases and J 5 bases; nucleotides not matched to a gene: 8. The CDR3 sequence: CASRIGTGGFETQYF. CDR3 sequence (DNA): TGTGCCAGCAGAATAGGGACAGGGGGGTTTGAGACCCAGTACTTC.

This chain links TRBV2 with TRBJ2-7; 7 nucleotides align to TRBD2. The CDR3 is made up of 14 amino acids. Germline V gene data show CDR1 as SNHLY and CDR2 as FYNNEI. The V gene end was trimmed by 4 bases and the J gene end by 5 bases; junction bases not matched to a gene: 8. The CDR3 here is CASSAKRDYHEQYF. For the CDR3, the DNA is TGTGCCAGCAGTGCAAAGCGGGATTACCACGAGCAGTACTTC.

The V and J genes are TRBV7-2 and TRBJ1-1; possible D gene TRBD1, 5 bases. This CDR3 spans 13 amino acids. V lost 3 bases to trimming and J lost 5 bases, with 10 bases between them. Germline loops: CDR1 SGHTA, CDR2 FQGNSA. The CDR3 loop reads CASSFRVRTEAFF. The CDR3 region has the DNA TGTGCCAGCAGCTTCAGGGTACGGACTGAAGCTTTCTTT.

The CDR3 DNA sequence: TGTGCCAGAAGCCTGGACCCCAGGGCGGATGAAAAACTGTTTTTT. Encoded protein: CARSLDPRADEKLFF. V and J are TRBV5-3 and TRBJ1-4, with D possibly matching TRBD1 (5 bases). TRBV5-3 belongs to the ORF category, with a function that is uncertain. The CDR3 has 15 residues. V lost 4 bases and J 6 bases, leaving 16 bases between the germline ends.

The chain links TRBV5-8 to TRBJ1-4; D uncertain. Trimming pared 1 base from V and 5 bases from J, leaving 9 bases between. Germline V gene data show CDR1 as SGHTS and CDR2 as YDEGEE. CDR3 length: 14 amino acids. CDR3 DNA: TGTGCCAGCAGCTTGCTGGGCACGAATGAAAAACTGTTTTTT. Translation: CASSLLGTNEKLFF.

The chain uses TRBV4-1 and TRBJ1-1; D may be TRBD1 (5 bases). The germline V gene has CDR1 MGHRA and CDR2 YSYEKL. The CDR3 spans 18 residues. V was clipped by 0 bases and J by 0 bases, with 17 bases between them. CDR3 DNA: TGCGCCAGCAGCCAAGAGGGGCTTTCGGACGGCATGAACACTGAAGCTTTCTTT. This sequence encodes CASSQEGLSDGMNTEAFF.

The chain joins TRBV9 to TRBJ2-5, with D tentatively TRBD2 (5 bases). The CDR3 spans 13 residues. V was cut by 0 bases and J by 4 bases, with 7 bases left in between. The germline V gene encodes CDR1 SGDLS and CDR2 YYNGEE. This CDR3 reads CASSVGERETQYF. The CDR3 DNA sequence: TGTGCCAGCAGCGTAGGGGAGCGAGAGACCCAGTACTTC.

The chain is built from TRBV27 and TRBJ2-5; TRBD2 is a possible D gene (6 bases). V lost 6 bases, J lost 11 bases, and 16 bases lay in between. The V gene's germline CDR1 is MNHEY and CDR2 SMNVEV (reference sequence). This CDR3 spans 12 amino acids. Here the CDR3 reads CASSTLEGEQYF. In nucleotides, the CDR3 is TGTGCCAGCAGCACTTTGGAGGGAGAGCAGTACTTC.

This CDR3 reads CASSLGEQGFYQPQHF. The CDR3 nucleotides read TGCGCCAGCAGCTTGGGCGAACAGGGATTCTATCAGCCCCAGCATTTT. The chain links TRBV5-1 to TRBJ1-5, with D possibly being TRBD1 (6 bases). V was trimmed by 0 bases and J by 5 bases, leaving 15 bases between them. The CDR3 runs to 16 residues. Germline V gene data show CDR1 as SGHRS and CDR2 as YFSETQ.

The chain links TRBV6-1 to TRBJ1-5, with D perhaps TRBD1 (5 bases). Germline assignment: CDR1 MNHNS and CDR2 SASEGT. The CDR3 extends over 17 amino acids. The V gene lost 3 bases and the J gene lost 1 base, with 16 bases spanning the gap. CDR3: CASSDDRITRSNQPQHF. CDR3 DNA sequence: TGTGCCAGCAGTGATGACAGAATAACTCGAAGCAATCAGCCCCAGCATTTT.

This clone has more than one count but fewer than ten. The genes are TRBV11-2 and TRBJ2-5; 11 bases line up with TRBD2. Per the germline V gene, CDR1 is SGHAT and CDR2 is FQNNGV. This CDR3 comprises 16 residues. V was clipped by 0 bases and J by 7 bases; unmatched bases: 7. CDR3 bases: TGTGCCAGCAGCTTAGATCTAACTAGCGGGGGTGGGACCCAGTACTTC. Amino acids: CASSLDLTSGGGTQYF.

The CDR3 sequence is CAISRRQTSGGSNEQFF. The CDR3 DNA reads as TGTGCCATCAGCCGACGTCAAACTAGCGGGGGGTCGAATGAGCAGTTCTTC. V gene TRBV10-3 combines with J gene TRBJ2-1; 12 bases align to TRBD2. The CDR3 contains 17 residues. V lost 6 bases to trimming and J lost 7 bases; unmatched junction nucleotides: 13. Germline lookup yields CDR1 ENHRY and CDR2 SYGVKD.

In its sample, this clone was seen a few times. The gene calls are TRBV2 and TRBJ1-1; the D is unclear. V was shortened by 6 bases and J by 5 bases, with 16 bases between the two germline ends. Germline loops: CDR1 SNHLY, CDR2 FYNNEI. CDR3 length: 14 amino acids. The CDR3: CASRSARRGTEAFF. CDR3 DNA sequence: TGTGCCAGCAGATCAGCGAGGAGAGGGACTGAAGCTTTCTTT.

The rearrangement joins TRBV6-6 to TRBJ1-2; no definite D call. Per the germline V gene, CDR1 is MNHNY and CDR2 is SVGAGI (reference sequence). Trimming removed 2 bases at V and 4 bases at J, with 11 bases between. CDR3 length: 14 amino acids. DNA of the CDR3: TGTGCCAGCAGTTACCCGGAGGGTGGCTATGGCTACACCTTC. This codes for CASSYPEGGYGYTF.

The chain combines TRBV5-1 with TRBJ1-1; a weak D match, TRBD1 (5 bases). Trimming shortened V by 0 bases and J by 4 bases, and 16 bases separated the two germline ends. Germline V gene sequence: CDR1 SGHRS, CDR2 YFSETQ. The CDR3 loop spans 16 amino acids. The CDR3: CASSLAISGGGTEAFF. The CDR3, as DNA: TGCGCCAGCAGCTTGGCCATATCGGGGGGAGGCACTGAAGCTTTCTTT.

The CDR3 DNA is TGTGCCAGCAGCGTATCGCCCGGGACTAGCGCTGGAAATGAGCAGTTCTTC. Translated, it gives CASSVSPGTSAGNEQFF. This chain joins TRBV9 and TRBJ2-1; 10 bases align to TRBD2. The CDR3 is made up of 17 amino acids. The V and J ends lost 1 base and 7 bases, in that order; junction bases with no gene match: 11. Germline CDR1 and CDR2: SGDLS and YYNGEE.

The chain carries TRBV5-1 and TRBJ1-5; 11 positions agree with TRBD1. CDR3 length equals 14 residues. The germline V gene has CDR1 SGHRS and CDR2 YFSETQ. The J segment lost 9 bases and the V segment lost 4 bases, leaving 6 bases of the junction unmatched. The CDR3 is CASSPGQGAGPQHF. CDR3 DNA: TGCGCCAGCAGCCCAGGACAGGGGGCTGGGCCCCAGCATTTT.

The rearrangement uses TRBV14 and TRBJ1-1, with D uncertain. CDR1 is SGHDN and CDR2 is FVKESK in the germline V gene. The CDR3 runs 12 residues. V lost 4 bases and J lost 8, with 11 bases in between. The CDR3 region is CASSLLGVEAFF. In DNA form, the CDR3 reads TGTGCCAGCAGCCTCCTCGGGGTGGAAGCTTTCTTT.

This clone was seen only a few times. The rearrangement uses TRBV6-5 and TRBJ1-3; 7 bases map to TRBD1. Trimming at V came to 5 bases and at J to 4 bases, leaving 5 bases not matched to a gene. The CDR3 has 14 amino acids. Germline CDR1 and CDR2: MNHEY and SVGAGI. CDR3 sequence (DNA): TGTGCCAGCAGTCTAGGGGGCTCCGGAAACACCATATATTTT. Translation gives CASSLGGSGNTIYF.

This clone counts as large. The rearrangement links TRBV10-1 to TRBJ2-1; tentatively, D is TRBD2 (5 bases). V was clipped by 8 bases and J by 0 bases, with 14 bases between them. The germline gives CDR1 WNHNN, CDR2 SYGVQD (reference sequence). The CDR3 extends over 15 amino acids. DNA of the CDR3: TGCGCCAGCCTCGTCGGGGTAAGCTCCTACAATGAGCAGTTCTTC. Translation: CASLVGVSSYNEQFF.

V is TRBV5-5 and J is TRBJ2-5; D is unresolved. The end of the DNA fits TRBJ2-7 better, so the J call may be wrong. The CDR3 is 12 residues long. Germline V CDR1 and CDR2: SGHKS, YYEKEE (reference sequence). The CDR3 bases are TGTGCCAGCAGCTTTGGGGACTACGAGCAGTACTTC. Translating gives CASSFGDYEQYF.

V is TRBV19 and J is TRBJ1-6; possibly TRBD1 for D (5 bases). V was cut by 7 bases and J by 5 bases, with 18 bases left in between. CDR1 and CDR2 (germline): LNHDA, SQIVND (reference sequence). The CDR3 consists of 16 residues. CDR3 sequence reads: CASTPTWGGDNSPLHF. Here the CDR3 DNA reads TGTGCCAGTACCCCCACCTGGGGGGGGGATAATTCACCCCTCCACTTT.

This sequence joins TRBV19 and TRBJ2-7, with TRBD1 matching 9 bases. Trimming took 7 bases from V and 2 from J; bases not matched to a gene: 6. This CDR3 comprises 14 residues. Germline lookup yields CDR1 LNHDA and CDR2 SQIVND (reference sequence). The CDR3 region has the DNA TGTGCCAGTACCACGGGACAGGGAACCTACGAGCAGTACTTC. Protein sequence: CASTTGQGTYEQYF.

The rearrangement links TRBV30 to TRBJ1-1; D might be TRBD1 (6 bases). Trimming removed 2 bases from V and 12 bases from J, with 13 bases in between. This CDR3 has 11 amino acids. CDR1 is GTSNPN, CDR2 SVGIG, per germline (reference sequence). The CDR3 DNA sequence: TGTGCCTGGAGTATGGGGGCAGGAACTTTCTTT. This codes for CAWSMGAGTFF.